This is a list of T cell receptor beta chains from one sample in a study of PD-1 and CTLA-4 blockade in melanoma. Sequencing was performed with immunoSEQ multiplex PCR; in TCRdb, only in-frame clones are kept and a portion is missing. The sample yields around 12,000 clones, roughly four fifths seen once. Sequenced here: CD8+ T cells from peripheral blood, sampled from a patient given anti-PD-1 treatment. The receptors derive from a human donor with melanoma. Both conserved end residues are part of each CDR3. The D gene is left open where the match is weak. The size entry is marked missing in some rows and otherwise reads once, few, many or a size class.

J: TRBJ2-1; D: .; size: .; V: TRBV4-1; DNA: TGCGCCAGCAGCCAAGAGACAGCCTGGCAGTTCTTC; CDR3: CASSQETAWQFF
J: TRBJ2-1; D: TRBD2; size: .; V: TRBV27; DNA: TGTGCCAGCAGATTTACTAGCGGGAGGGCCGGTAGGAATGAGCAGTTCTTC; CDR3: CASRFTSGRAGRNEQFF
J: TRBJ2-2; D: .; size: .; V: TRBV6-2/TRBV6-3; DNA: TGTGCCAGCAGTTACTCCCCTATCGGGGAGCTGTTTTTT; CDR3: CASSYSPIGELFF
J: TRBJ1-1; D: TRBD1; size: .; V: TRBV11-2; DNA: TGTGCCAGCACCGCCCTGCTCGGACAGGGGTTGAACACTGAAGCTTTCTTT; CDR3: CASTALLGQGLNTEAFF
J: TRBJ1-1; D: TRBD1; size: large; V: TRBV10-1; DNA: TGCGCCAGCAGTGTGAACAGGGGCACTGAAGCTTTCTTT; CDR3: CASSVNRGTEAFF
J: TRBJ2-3; D: .; size: .; V: TRBV30; DNA: TGTGCCTGGAGTGTAGGTGGGGGGGCTAGCACAGATACGCAGTATTTT; CDR3: CAWSVGGGASTDTQYF
J: TRBJ2-7; D: .; size: once; V: TRBV11-3; DNA: TGTGCCAGCAGTCCCACATCGTTTTGGGACACCTCCTACGAGCAGTACTTC; CDR3: CASSPTSFWDTSYEQYF
J: TRBJ1-1; D: .; size: .; V: TRBV9; DNA: TGTGCCAGCAGCGTGGATATGAACACTGAAGCTTTCTTT; CDR3: CASSVDMNTEAFF
J: TRBJ2-2; D: TRBD1; size: .; V: TRBV11-2; DNA: TGTGCCAGCAGTTTTATATCCGGGACAGGGGTCGGGGAGCTGTTTTTT; CDR3: CASSFISGTGVGELFF
J: TRBJ1-2; D: TRBD1; size: .; V: TRBV6-6; DNA: TGTGCCAGCAGCCCTTATAAGGGGGCGCTTGGCTACACCTTC; CDR3: CASSPYKGALGYTF
J: TRBJ1-1; D: .; size: few; V: TRBV23-1; DNA: TGCGCCAGCAGTCCCACCGCGGACCCCAGGAACACTGAAGCTTTCTTT; CDR3: CASSPTADPRNTEAFF
J: TRBJ1-2; D: .; size: .; V: TRBV4-3; DNA: TGCGCCAGCAGCCAGAGCAGGGTGGACTATGGCTACACCTTC; CDR3: CASSQSRVDYGYTF
J: TRBJ2-7; D: .; size: .; V: TRBV14; DNA: TGTGCCAGCAGCCAAGCGGGGACCCCTGACGAGCAGTACTTC; CDR3: CASSQAGTPDEQYF
J: TRBJ1-3; D: .; size: few; V: TRBV2; DNA: TGTGCCAGCAGGCGGGACTCTGGAAACACCATATATTTT; CDR3: CASRRDSGNTIYF
J: TRBJ2-7; D: .; size: .; V: TRBV12-5; DNA: TGTGCTAGTGGTTTGGGACAGGCCGCCTACGAGCAGTACTTC; CDR3: CASGLGQAAYEQYF
J: TRBJ2-7; D: .; size: once; V: TRBV11-3; DNA: TGTGCCAGCAGCTTAGGAACGCCCGAGCAGTACTTC; CDR3: CASSLGTPEQYF